The rows below give T cell receptor beta chains drawn from one sample of a study of beta chain features in type 1 diabetes. Assay used: immunoSEQ multiplex PCR; TCRdb lists only in-frame clones, some missing. The sample consists of about 740,000 clones, around 15% of them appearing once. Sequenced: naive CD4+ T cells from blood. The receptors shown here come from a man aged 18 to 30 with type 1 diabetes. CDR3s include the opening cysteine and the closing phenylalanine or tryptophan. The order of the fields is V gene, J gene, D gene, CDR3 protein. D genes are given only for firm matches.

TRBV25-1	TRBJ1-1	NA	CASSQAGRITEAFF
TRBV29-1	TRBJ1-1	TRBD1	CSVVVPGGMNTEAFF
TRBV5-6	TRBJ2-3	TRBD2	CASSLGLTSGTDTQYF
TRBV30	TRBJ1-5	NA	CAWSVGNQPQHF
TRBV10-3	TRBJ2-3	NA	CAASGGTDTQYF
TRBV6-1	TRBJ2-3	NA	CASSEGDKVVTDTQYF
TRBV4-1	TRBJ1-5	TRBD1	CASRHIDRGENQPQHF
TRBV9	TRBJ2-5	NA	CASSQRGVQETQYF
TRBV28	TRBJ1-6	TRBD1	CASNTGTESLSAYNSPLHF
TRBV6-1	TRBJ2-7	NA	CASGGTVSYEQYF
TRBV25-1	TRBJ2-5	TRBD1	CASSAYRGETQYF
TRBV5-1	TRBJ2-1	NA	CASSLPSSYNEQFF
TRBV5-1	TRBJ2-5	TRBD1	CASSSLGTVQETQYF